Following are 29 T cell receptor beta chains from one sample sequenced in a study of CD8+CD57+ T cells in acquired aplastic anemia. Previously, flow cytometry had revealed CD8+CD57+ cell expansion in the patients chosen for sequencing. Using genomic DNA as the template, TCR beta VDJ and CDR3 profiling was carried out. TCRdb re-derived calls from the reads in MiXCR, one entry per CDR3 protein. The repertoire consists of approximately 470,000 distinct CDR3 sequences, with roughly a third occurring once and the leading ten covering 0.82%. Sequenced material: sorted CD4+, CD8+, or CD8+CD57+ T cells (not recorded which) from PBMCs. The receptors shown here come from a human donor with aplastic anemia.

The table lists this clonotype with many counts. CDR3 amino acids: CSVVISGGRTDTQYF. CDR3 in DNA: TGCAGCGTTGTTATTAGCGGGGGCCGCACAGATACGCAGTATTTT. This chain connects TRBV29-1 to TRBJ2-3; 9 bases agree with TRBD2. From germline, CDR1 is SQVTM and CDR2 ANQGSEA. J lost 1 base, V lost 4 bases, and 6 bases had no gene match. The CDR3 totals 15 residues.

There are many counts of this clonotype. This sequence joins TRBV7-9 and TRBJ1-2; TRBD1 aligns across 9 bases. The V and J ends lost 5 bases and 7 bases, in that order; junction bases with no gene match: 11. This CDR3 has 15 residues. Germline V gene lookup returns CDR1 SEHNR and CDR2 FQNEAQ (reference sequence). DNA of the CDR3: TGTGCCAGCAGCGGAGGGATGGGGACAGGGCTTGGCTACACCTTC. It translates to CASSGGMGTGLGYTF.

For the CDR3, the DNA is TGTGCCAGCCCATCACCAAACAGGGGGTACCTTTTGTGGGAGCAGTACTTC. It is translated as CASPSPNRGYLLWEQYF. The chain employs TRBV2 and TRBJ2-7, with 8 bases identical to TRBD1. The CDR3 loop spans 17 amino acids. Germline-derived CDR1 and CDR2 are SNHLY and FYNNEI. After removal of 8 bases from V and 7 bases from J, the junction contained 22 bases not matched to a gene.

The rearrangement links TRBV2 to TRBJ1-1, with a possible D match to TRBD1 (5 bases). This CDR3 contains 16 residues. Germline-derived CDR1 and CDR2 are SNHLY and FYNNEI. V was pared by 6 bases and J by 3 bases, with 20 bases between. The chain's CDR3 is CASSGYGVTGDTEAFF. The CDR3 DNA reads as TGTGCCAGCAGCGGATACGGGGTTACAGGAGACACTGAAGCTTTCTTT.

The chain carries TRBV2 and TRBJ1-2; D gene unclear. The germline V gene has CDR1 SNHLY and CDR2 FYNNEI. Trimming left V 1 base short and J 2 bases short, with 8 bases between. This CDR3 contains 14 residues. In DNA, the CDR3 is TGTGCCAGCAGTGAAGGGGCAAGGAACTATGGCTACACCTTC. It yields the protein CASSEGARNYGYTF.

The rearrangement uses TRBV5-1 and TRBJ2-5; maybe TRBD2 (5 bases). CDR3 length equals 13 residues. The germline gives CDR1 SGHRS, CDR2 YFSETQ. Trimming left V 2 bases short and J 9 bases short, with 14 bases between. CDR3 coding DNA: TGCGCCAGCAGCTTTGATCCAATGGAGGCCCAGTACTTC. The encoded protein is CASSFDPMEAQYF.

V and J are TRBV4-1 and TRBJ1-5, with 12 bases lining up with TRBD1. CDR3 size: 19 residues. In germline, CDR1 is MGHRA, CDR2 YSYEKL. With 5 bases clipped from V and 2 bases from J, the junction kept 13 bases outside the gene matches. The CDR3 coding sequence is TGCGCCAGCAGCTTAGAGGCGGGACAGGGGGCCGGGGGCAATCAGCCCCAGCATTTT. This translates into CASSLEAGQGAGGNQPQHF.

This clonotype has at least ten counts. The chain recombines TRBV7-8 with TRBJ1-6, with D perhaps TRBD1 (5 bases). Germline V lookup: CDR1 SGHVS, CDR2 FQNEAQ. The CDR3 sequence is 15 residues long. Between the trimmed V and J ends, which lost 5 bases and 11 bases, there was a span of 19 bases. CDR3 nucleotide sequence: TGTGCCAGCAGCCCCCTACTGGGAGAGGGGACACCCCTCCACTTT. It specifies CASSPLLGEGTPLHF.

Notes on this clonotype: Germline and junction disagree at one end, which may indicate a read error. This chain links TRBV14 with TRBJ1-1; 8 bases are shared with TRBD1. The germline V gene encodes CDR1 SGHDN and CDR2 FVKESK. The CDR3 sequence is 13 residues long. The DNA for the CDR3 is TGTGCCAGCAGCCAAGAATTAGGGCAGGGGGCTCTCTTT. Translating gives CASSQELGQGALF.

This clonotype was seen more than once but under ten times. V gene TRBV4-1 combines with J gene TRBJ2-5; 7 nucleotides match TRBD1. CDR1 MGHRA and CDR2 YSYEKL come from the germline V gene. The CDR3 loop spans 15 amino acids. V lost 3 bases to trimming and J lost 1 base; unmatched junction nucleotides: 5. The CDR3 loop is CASSQRQGFQETQYF. In DNA, the CDR3 is TGCGCCAGCAGCCAGAGACAGGGTTTCCAAGAGACCCAGTACTTC.

The table lists this clonotype with a few counts. J is TRBJ2-2 and V is TRBV19, with D possibly being TRBD1 or TRBD2 (5 bases each). With 4 bases removed from V and 0 bases from J, the gap between germline ends came to 18 bases. Germline CDR1 is LNHDA and CDR2 is SQIVND (reference sequence). The CDR3 runs to 18 residues. CDR3 sequence reads: CASSSWGSSTPNTGELFF. The CDR3 region has the DNA TGTGCCAGTAGTAGTTGGGGGAGTTCCACTCCGAACACCGGGGAGCTGTTTTTT.

A remark on this clonotype: One end of the junction is discordant with germline, which a read error may explain. V gene TRBV10-3 combines with J gene TRBJ2-1, with 14 bases identical to TRBD2. There are 16 residues in the CDR3. The V gene's germline CDR1 is ENHRY and CDR2 SYGVKD. CDR3 DNA: TGTGCCAGCAGTGAAAGACTAGCGGGAGGGAACAATGAGCAGTTCTTC. The encoded protein is CASSERLAGGNNEQFF.

This clonotype was detected many times. The V call is TRBV4-3, the J call TRBJ2-7, with D uncertain. Deletions cut 1 base from V and 2 bases from J, with 12 bases between. Germline V gene lookup returns CDR1 LGHNA and CDR2 YSLEER. This CDR3 is built from 15 residues. This CDR3 is CASSQVGGRAYEQYF. The CDR3 DNA reads as TGCGCCAGCAGCCAAGTCGGTGGTCGGGCCTACGAGCAGTACTTC.

This chain links TRBV12-3 or TRBV12-4 with TRBJ1-5; tentative D call: TRBD1 (6 bases). The germline V and J ends were trimmed by 5 bases and 6 bases, with 17 bases remaining between them. This CDR3 has 15 residues. The CDR3 DNA reads as TGTGCCAGCAGTGTCAGGGGAACGGGCGCTCAGCCCCAGCATTTT. Residues: CASSVRGTGAQPQHF.

This clonotype has at least ten counts. This chain uses TRBV11-2 with TRBJ1-1, with 8 nucleotides matching TRBD1. V lost 1 base to trimming and J lost 0 bases; unmatched junction nucleotides: 7. Germline assignment: CDR1 SGHAT and CDR2 FQNNGV. This CDR3 is 17 amino acids long. Here the CDR3 reads CASSLGAGGPLNTEAFF. For the CDR3, the DNA is TGTGCCAGCAGCTTAGGGGCAGGGGGCCCCTTGAACACTGAAGCTTTCTTT.

The count of this clonotype is one. The CDR3 loop reads CASSQDGGGSVQETQYF. The CDR3 bases are TGCGCCAGCAGCCAGGACGGGGGCGGGAGTGTACAAGAGACCCAGTACTTC. The gene calls are TRBV4-1 and TRBJ2-5; TRBD2 is a possible D gene (7 bases). The germline V gene encodes CDR1 MGHRA and CDR2 YSYEKL. V was pared by 3 bases and J by 2 bases, with 19 bases between. This CDR3 comprises 17 residues.

V and J are TRBV7-2 and TRBJ2-2, with D hard to call. This CDR3 has 14 amino acids. Per the germline V gene, CDR1 is SGHTA and CDR2 is FQGNSA. V was pared by 2 bases and J by 1 base, with 5 bases between. This CDR3 reads CASSLSRNTGELFF. As DNA, the CDR3 is TGTGCCAGCAGCTTATCCAGGAACACCGGGGAGCTGTTTTTT.

This clonotype was counted ten times or more. The DNA of the CDR3 is TGTGCCAGCAGTTCGGACAGGGCCAGCTCCTACGAGCAGTACTTC. It is translated as CASSSDRASSYEQYF. The chain uses TRBV6-5 and TRBJ2-7; 8 bases map to TRBD1. CDR3 length: 15 residues. CDR1 and CDR2 (germline): MNHEY, SVGAGI. Losses at the gene ends were 4 bases for V and 0 bases for J; bases not matched to a gene: 5.

This clonotype occurred many times. The V gene is TRBV20-1, the J gene TRBJ2-7; TRBD2 agrees at 12 bases. J lost 6 bases, V lost 6 bases, and 6 bases had no gene match. Germline values: CDR1 DFQATT, CDR2 SNEGSKA (reference sequence). The CDR3 is made up of 13 amino acids. The CDR3: CSARTSGISEQYF. In DNA, the CDR3 is TGCAGTGCCAGGACTAGCGGGATTAGCGAGCAGTACTTC.

This clonotype was counted many times. This chain connects TRBV7-2 to TRBJ2-1; 8 bases are a match to TRBD1. The CDR3 has 17 residues. CDR1 and CDR2 from the germline V gene are SGHTA and FQGNSA. The trim removed 5 bases at V and 10 bases at J, leaving 19 bases unmatched. DNA of the CDR3: TGTGCCAGCAGCAAAAGGTTGGGGGGACAGGTTTCGGGCGAGCAGTTCTTC. Encoded protein: CASSKRLGGQVSGEQFF.

The chain carries TRBV4-2 and TRBJ2-1; 8 bases fit TRBD1. The CDR3 sequence is 16 residues long. The germline gives CDR1 LGHNA, CDR2 YNFKEQ. Trimming took 5 bases from V and 8 from J; bases not matched to a gene: 14. The CDR3 DNA reads as TGTGCCAGCAGCAACCCATGGACAGGGATTCCAGATGAGCAGTTCTTC. It encodes CASSNPWTGIPDEQFF.

The V call is TRBV7-2, the J call TRBJ2-1, with D hard to call. The DNA end is a closer match to TRBJ2-7, so the J assignment may be wrong. Germline CDR1 is SGHTA and CDR2 is FQGNSA. This CDR3 comprises 12 residues. Here the CDR3 reads CASSLQVNEQYF. The CDR3 nucleotides are TGTGCCAGCAGCTTACAGGTGAATGAGCAGTACTTC.

This clonotype was seen a few times. Here the CDR3 reads CATSRGIPRGLSNEKLFF. As DNA, the CDR3 is TGTGCCACCAGCAGAGGTATCCCAAGGGGGCTGTCTAATGAAAAACTGTTTTTT. The chain links TRBV15 to TRBJ1-4; 7 bases align to TRBD1. Germline V gene lookup returns CDR1 LNHNV and CDR2 YYDKDF (reference sequence). CDR3 length: 18 amino acids. The junction had 11 bases not matched to a gene; V was cut back by 1 base and J by 3 bases.

As concerns this clonotype: A junction end diverges from the germline sequence, so it may reflect a read error. This chain uses TRBV9 with TRBJ2-7, with 10 positions matching TRBD2. Germline CDR1 SGDLS, CDR2 YYNGEE. This CDR3 is built from 16 residues. Here the CDR3 reads CAGSVGVVTSGYEQYF. The CDR3 nucleotides read TGTGCCGGCAGCGTAGGGGTCGTGACTAGCGGGTACGAGCAGTACTTC.

This clonotype was counted at least ten times. The gene calls are TRBV10-3 and TRBJ2-3; 8 bases are a match to TRBD2. The germline V gene has CDR1 ENHRY and CDR2 SYGVKD. This CDR3 has 13 amino acids. J gave up 4 bases and V 6 bases, and 3 bases lay outside the gene matches. CDR3 region: CAISPTSADTQYF. CDR3 DNA sequence: TGTGCCATCAGCCCGACTAGCGCAGATACGCAGTATTTT.

The chain couples TRBV19 to TRBJ1-1; D uncertain. CDR1 and CDR2 from the germline V gene are LNHDA and SQIVND (reference sequence). CDR3 length: 14 residues. V shed 2 bases and J shed 4 bases, with 11 bases lying between them. As DNA, the CDR3 is TGTGCCAGTAGTATATTGGGAAGAAGCACTGAAGCTTTCTTT. It encodes CASSILGRSTEAFF.

There are a few counts of this clonotype. The gene calls are TRBV12-3 or TRBV12-4 and TRBJ1-2, with 8 positions matching TRBD1. Unmatched junction bases numbered 17, after V lost 6 bases and J lost 8 bases. The CDR3 runs 16 residues. Here the CDR3 reads CASSRDRPGPEGGYTF. The DNA of the CDR3 is TGTGCCAGCAGCAGGGACAGGCCGGGACCTGAGGGAGGCTACACCTTC.

V and J are TRBV20-1 and TRBJ2-5; unclear D gene. V gave up 5 bases and J gave up 1 base, with 11 bases separating them. CDR3 length: 13 amino acids. Per the germline V gene, CDR1 is DFQATT and CDR2 is SNEGSKA (reference sequence). CDR3 nucleotides: TGCAGTGCTGATACAGATTCCCAAGAGACCCAGTACTTC. Amino acid sequence: CSADTDSQETQYF.

The chain is built from TRBV2 and TRBJ2-7; 9 nucleotides match TRBD1. The J segment lost 5 bases and the V segment lost 6 bases, leaving 8 bases of the junction unmatched. This CDR3 spans 14 amino acids. Germline CDR1 reads SNHLY; CDR2 reads FYNNEI. The CDR3 bases are TGTGCCAGCAGCTTAGGACAGGGGACCCACGAGCAGTACTTC. Encoded protein: CASSLGQGTHEQYF.